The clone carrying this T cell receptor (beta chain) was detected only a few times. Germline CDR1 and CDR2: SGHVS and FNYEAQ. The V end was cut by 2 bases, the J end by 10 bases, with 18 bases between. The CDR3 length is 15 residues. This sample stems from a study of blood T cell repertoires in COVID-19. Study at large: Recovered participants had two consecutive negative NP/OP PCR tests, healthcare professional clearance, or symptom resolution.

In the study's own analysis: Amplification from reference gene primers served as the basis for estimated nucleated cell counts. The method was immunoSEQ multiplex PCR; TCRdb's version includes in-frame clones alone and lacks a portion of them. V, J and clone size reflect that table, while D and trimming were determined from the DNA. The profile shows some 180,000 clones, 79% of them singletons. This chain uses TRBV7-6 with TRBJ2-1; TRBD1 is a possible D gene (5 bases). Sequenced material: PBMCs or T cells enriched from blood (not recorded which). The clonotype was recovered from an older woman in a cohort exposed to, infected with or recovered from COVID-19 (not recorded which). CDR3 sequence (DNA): TGTGCCAGCAGCTTATCTTCTGGGGCGGCCCGAGAGCAGTTCTTC. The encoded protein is CASSLSSGAAREQFF.